The rows below give T cell receptor beta chains drawn from one sample of a study of radiotherapy plus CTLA-4 blockade in lung cancer. The data were produced by immunoSEQ multiplex PCR, yet TCRdb's version contains in-frame clones alone and is incomplete. This table has 95,000 to 150,000 clones, approximately 90% appearing once. The sample here was peripheral blood, taken from a patient treated with radiotherapy plus ipilimumab. These receptors came from a human donor with non-small cell lung cancer that progressed on radiotherapy plus ipilimumab. Both conserved end residues are part of each CDR3. A D gene is named only where the DNA matches it firmly. Expanded clones get a size class; other rows say once, few or many, or leave the size out.

size	D	V	J	CDR3	DNA
-	TRBD1	TRBV30	TRBJ2-1	CAWSMGQGRNEQFF	TGTGCCTGGAGCATGGGACAGGGTAGGAATGAGCAGTTCTTC
few	TRBD1	TRBV5-1	TRBJ2-7	CASRATPSDRVYEQYF	TGCGCCAGCAGAGCAACACCTTCAGACAGGGTCTACGAGCAGTACTTC
-	TRBD1	TRBV5-1	TRBJ2-1	CASSRGQSTYNEQFF	TGCGCCAGCAGCAGGGGACAGAGTACTTACAATGAGCAGTTCTTC
once	-	TRBV18	TRBJ2-5	CASSPLGQETQYF	TGTGCCAGCTCACCACTGGGGCAAGAGACCCAGTACTTC
-	-	TRBV28	TRBJ1-2	CASSLSANGYTF	TGTGCCAGCAGTTTAAGTGCCAATGGCTACACCTTC
-	TRBD1	TRBV2	TRBJ2-3	CASSPTGDSTDTQYF	TGTGCCAGCAGCCCGACAGGGGATAGCACAGATACGCAGTATTTT
-	-	TRBV5-1	TRBJ2-2	CASSISGENTGELFF	TGCGCCAGCAGCATTTCTGGGGAAAACACCGGGGAGCTGTTTTTT
-	TRBD1	TRBV27	TRBJ1-2	CASSLQGGDGYTF	TGTGCCAGCAGTTTACAAGGGGGCGATGGCTACACCTTC
-	TRBD1	TRBV5-1	TRBJ1-4	CASSSGQGAEKLFF	TGCGCCAGCAGCTCCGGACAGGGGGCTGAAAAACTGTTTTTT
-	TRBD1	TRBV30	TRBJ1-2	CAWRPTGGLGYTF	TGTGCCTGGAGGCCGACAGGGGGCCTTGGCTACACCTTC
-	-	TRBV5-1	TRBJ2-7	CASSPFDRTRGNEQYF	TGCGCCAGCAGCCCCTTCGACAGGACCCGGGGCAACGAGCAGTACTTC
-	TRBD1	TRBV5-1	TRBJ2-5	CASSLPDREETQYF	TGCGCCAGCAGCCTGCCTGACAGGGAGGAGACCCAGTACTTC
few	TRBD1	TRBV9	TRBJ1-3	CASSLQGAVGNTIYF	TGTGCCAGCAGCCTACAGGGGGCAGTTGGAAACACCATATATTTT
-	-	TRBV4-1	TRBJ2-3	CASSQRSFRDTQYF	TGCGCCAGCAGCCAACGCTCATTTCGGGATACGCAGTATTTT
-	TRBD1	TRBV27	TRBJ2-1	CASSLRGPYNEQFF	TGTGCCAGCAGTTTAAGGGGGCCATACAATGAGCAGTTCTTC
-	-	TRBV19	TRBJ1-3	CASSLLGPSTIYF	TGTGCCAGTAGTTTGCTGGGTCCCAGCACCATATATTTT
-	-	TRBV2	TRBJ2-1	CASNLQGRTNEQLF	TGTGCCAGCAATCTCCAGGGGCGCACCAATGAGCAGCTCTTC
-	TRBD2	TRBV18	TRBJ2-7	CASSPIAGVFEQYF	TGTGCCAGTTCACCAATAGCGGGAGTATTCGAGCAGTACTTC
-	-	TRBV6-6	TRBJ2-2	CASSLVATGELFF	TGTGCCAGCAGTTTAGTGGCCACCGGGGAGCTGTTTTTT
few	-	TRBV2	TRBJ2-7	CASSGRGRGGPPHEQYF	TGTGCCAGCAGTGGCCGCGGGAGAGGGGGCCCCCCCCACGAGCAGTACTTC
-	-	TRBV7-9	TRBJ2-2	CASSLGVYYGELFF	TGTGCCAGCAGCTTAGGAGTCTATTACGGGGAGCTGTTTTTT
-	TRBD1	TRBV7-9	TRBJ1-2	CASSPAGTGGKGYTF	TGTGCCAGCAGCCCAGCCGGGACAGGAGGAAAGGGCTACACCTTC
-	TRBD1	TRBV18	TRBJ1-2	CASSPWTGSDGYTF	TGTGCCAGCTCACCCTGGACAGGGAGCGATGGCTACACCTTC
-	TRBD2	TRBV7-2	TRBJ2-1	CASSLARGTSGRAIREGQFF	TGTGCCAGCAGCTTAGCGCGGGGGACTAGCGGGAGGGCCATTCGAGAAGGGCAGTTCTTC
-	-	TRBV11-3	TRBJ1-2	CASSPVQGSGYTF	TGTGCCAGCAGCCCCGTTCAGGGCTCTGGCTACACCTTC
-	TRBD2	TRBV20-1	TRBJ2-1	CSANSGNEQFF	TGCAGTGCTAATAGCGGGAATGAGCAGTTCTTC
-	-	TRBV7-9	TRBJ1-4	CASSLRQGDEKLFF	TGTGCCAGCAGCTTAAGGCAGGGAGACGAAAAACTGTTTTTT
-	TRBD2	TRBV29-1	TRBJ2-1	CSVLRGLAGHNEQFF	TGCAGCGTATTAAGGGGACTAGCGGGACACAATGAGCAGTTCTTC
-	-	TRBV9	TRBJ1-3	CASMRGEFASGNTIYF	TGTGCCAGCATGCGTGGGGAATTCGCGTCTGGAAACACCATATATTTT
-	-	TRBV20-1	TRBJ2-2	CSAQNTGELFF	TGCAGTGCCCAGAACACCGGGGAGCTGTTTTTT
-	-	TRBV29-1	TRBJ2-3	CSVAPGLSTDTQYF	TGCAGCGTTGCCCCGGGACTGAGCACAGATACGCAGTATTTT